The 30 T cell receptor beta chains below come from one sample, sequenced in a study of CD8 T cells in ankylosing spondylitis. From the 5' RACE reads, TCRdb called clonotypes with MiXCR, one entry per CDR3 protein. This table holds 200,000 to 300,000 distinct CDR3 sequences, around 9.2% found once. The sequencing input was blood, either unsorted or a sorted T cell fraction (not recorded which). All receptors come from a male donor with ankylosing spondylitis or in good health (not recorded which).

This clonotype has ten or more counts. The chain carries TRBV18 and TRBJ2-7; possibly TRBD1 or TRBD2 for D (5 bases each). Germline lookup yields CDR1 KGHSH and CDR2 LQKENI. There are 14 residues in the CDR3. Trimming cost V 2 bases and J 7 bases, with 15 bases left between them. The DNA of the CDR3 is TGTGCCAGCTCACCAACCGGGACCTCGGGGGAGCAGTACTTC. Translating gives CASSPTGTSGEQYF.

As to this clonotype: Since a much larger clone is just one base distant, this may be a read error. The chain employs TRBV20-1 and TRBJ2-1; D gene ambiguous. The CDR3 runs 14 residues. CDR1 DFQATT and CDR2 SNEGSKA come from the germline V gene (reference sequence). The CDR3 here is CSASPSYSYTEQFF. CDR3 coding DNA: TGCAGTGCTAGTCCCAGCTACTCCTACACTGAGCAGTTCTTC.

This clonotype has at least ten counts. The CDR3 here is CASGWGANTEAFF. The CDR3 DNA sequence: TGTGCTAGTGGTTGGGGAGCGAACACTGAAGCTTTCTTT. V and J are TRBV12-5 and TRBJ1-1; D is ambiguous. Looked up from germline, CDR1 is LGHNT and CDR2 is FRNRAP. Trimming left V 4 bases short and J 1 base short, with 7 bases between. The CDR3 runs to 13 residues. The full variable domain, its missing parts supplied by reference TRBV12-5 and TRBJ1-1, is DARVTQTPRHKVTEMGQEVTMRCQPILGHNTVFWYRQTMMQGLELLAYFRNRAPLDDSGMPKDRFSAEMPDATLATLKIQPSEPRDSAVYFCASGWGANTEAFFGQGTRLTVV.

This clonotype was found many times. The genes are TRBV20-1 and TRBJ2-1; TRBD2 agrees at 14 bases. The CDR3 is 17 amino acids. Per the germline V gene, CDR1 is DFQATT and CDR2 is SNEGSKA (reference sequence). V lost 2 bases, J lost 2 bases, and 5 bases stayed unmatched. CDR3 sequence reads: CSARIPGLAGAYNEQFF. CDR3 in DNA: TGCAGTGCTAGAATCCCGGGACTAGCGGGAGCCTACAATGAGCAGTTCTTC.

This clonotype was counted a few times. The rearrangement links TRBV20-1 to TRBJ2-7, with TRBD1 as a possible D gene (7 bases). Trimming removed 7 bases from V and 0 bases from J, with 13 bases in between. Germline V gene sequence: CDR1 DFQATT, CDR2 SNEGSKA (reference sequence). The CDR3 is made up of 13 amino acids. CDR3 sequence: CSGAGQSSYEQYF. CDR3 sequence (DNA): TGCAGTGGTGCGGGACAGAGCTCCTACGAGCAGTACTTC.

This clonotype came up many times. The rearrangement joins TRBV20-1 to TRBJ2-7; either TRBD1 or TRBD2 may fit D (5 bases each). V was pared by 3 bases and J by 4 bases, with 16 bases between. The germline gives CDR1 DFQATT, CDR2 SNEGSKA (reference sequence). The CDR3 totals 14 residues. The CDR3, as DNA: TGCAGTGCTAGCTCCGGGGACCGTGGGTACGAGCAGTACTTC. It codes for CSASSGDRGYEQYF.

The chain joins TRBV5-5 to TRBJ1-1; tentative D call: TRBD1 (6 bases). Germline V gene sequence: CDR1 SGHKS, CDR2 YYEKEE (reference sequence). The CDR3 is 16 residues long. Between the trimmed V and J ends, which lost 4 bases and 1 base, there was a span of 17 bases. CDR3 in amino acids: CASSRRGDTWNTEAFF. CDR3 nucleotides: TGTGCCAGCAGCCGCCGGGGGGACACCTGGAACACTGAAGCTTTCTTT.

This clonotype occurred many times. The rearrangement joins TRBV10-2 to TRBJ2-3, with a possible D match to TRBD2 (6 bases). CDR1 is WSHSY and CDR2 is SAAADI in the germline V gene. V lost 2 bases, J lost 0 bases, and 9 bases lay in between. This CDR3 has 15 amino acids. Here the CDR3 reads CASSEQGGSTDTQYF. The CDR3 region has the DNA TGCGCCAGCAGTGAGCAGGGAGGAAGCACAGATACGCAGTATTTT.

This clonotype was counted only a few times. The J gene is TRBJ2-5, the V gene TRBV7-2; a possible D gene is TRBD1 (6 bases). CDR1 SGHTA and CDR2 FQGNSA come from the germline V gene. Trimming left V 5 bases short and J 5 bases short, with 18 bases between. This CDR3 is 15 amino acids long. The CDR3 nucleotides read TGTGCCAGCAGCAATAGTGGGACACGCGGGGAGACCCAGTACTTC. This sequence encodes CASSNSGTRGETQYF.

This clonotype has a handful of counts. V usage is TRBV13 and J usage is TRBJ1-1; 7 bases fit TRBD1. This CDR3 comprises 13 residues. The V and J ends lost 6 bases and 10 bases, in that order; junction bases with no gene match: 11. The germline CDR1 and CDR2 sequences are PRHDT and FYEKMQ (reference sequence). The CDR3 sequence is CASSKDRRGGAFF. As DNA, the CDR3 is TGTGCCAGCAGTAAGGACAGGCGTGGCGGAGCTTTCTTT.

The chain has TRBV5-1 and TRBJ2-2; a possible D gene is TRBD1 (6 bases). From germline, CDR1 is SGHRS and CDR2 YFSETQ. This CDR3 is built from 16 residues. Trimming removed 4 bases from V and 5 bases from J, with 18 bases in between. In DNA form, the CDR3 reads TGCGCCAGCAGCCACCAGGGGCCCCGGCGGACCGGGGAGCTGTTTTTT. This sequence encodes CASSHQGPRRTGELFF.

This clonotype occurred many times. This chain links TRBV5-1 with TRBJ1-1; tentatively, D is TRBD1 (5 bases). CDR1 is SGHRS and CDR2 is YFSETQ in the germline V gene. This CDR3 contains 16 residues. Trimming removed 6 bases from V and 0 bases from J, with 18 bases in between. The CDR3 here is CASNIGPGSMNTEAFF. CDR3 sequence (DNA): TGCGCCAGCAACATCGGGCCAGGGTCTATGAACACTGAAGCTTTCTTT.

This clonotype was counted between two and nine times. The chain has TRBV29-1 and TRBJ2-7; D is perhaps TRBD2 (6 bases). V was pared by 6 bases and J by 7 bases, with 19 bases between. The germline gives CDR1 SQVTM, CDR2 ANQGSEA. The CDR3 covers 13 residues. The CDR3 loop reads CSVIHPGRWEQYF. The CDR3 coding sequence is TGCAGCGTGATCCATCCCGGGAGATGGGAGCAGTACTTC.

This clonotype was found many times. The chain recombines TRBV29-1 with TRBJ2-1, with 8 bases fitting TRBD2. The CDR3 is 16 residues long. CDR1 and CDR2 (germline): SQVTM, ANQGSEA. J gave up 1 base and V 4 bases, and 9 bases lay outside the gene matches. Written as DNA, the CDR3 is TGCAGCGTTGCGAGGACTAGCACCCCTTCCTACAATGAGCAGTTCTTC. This sequence encodes CSVARTSTPSYNEQFF.

This sequence joins TRBV6-1 and TRBJ2-3; 14 bases map to TRBD2. The CDR3 loop spans 18 amino acids. With 1 base clipped from V and 0 bases from J, the junction kept 3 bases outside the gene matches. The germline V gene has CDR1 MNHNS and CDR2 SASEGT. CDR3 DNA sequence: TGTGCCAGCAGTGAAGGACTAGCGGGGGGGGCAAGCACAGATACGCAGTATTTT. Translating it yields CASSEGLAGGASTDTQYF.

This clonotype was detected ten times or more. This sequence joins TRBV6-1 and TRBJ2-1; no reliable D call. The CDR3 has 16 amino acids. The germline V gene encodes CDR1 MNHNS and CDR2 SASEGT. Deletions cut 3 bases from V and 6 bases from J, with 18 bases between. The DNA for the CDR3 is TGTGCCAGCAGTGACCCACCCCGAGGAGTACTCAATGAGCAGTTCTTC. This translates into CASSDPPRGVLNEQFF.

This clonotype was observed many times. V and J are TRBV7-2 and TRBJ2-3, with 11 positions matching TRBD2. The V segment lost 2 bases and the J segment 4 bases; nucleotides outside the gene matches: 2. The germline V gene encodes CDR1 SGHTA and CDR2 FQGNSA. CDR3 length equals 15 residues. The CDR3 sequence: CASSLLAGGADTQYF. The CDR3 DNA reads TGTGCCAGCAGCTTACTAGCGGGGGGCGCAGATACGCAGTATTTT.

This clonotype was found many times. The V gene is TRBV5-5, the J gene TRBJ1-1; D is possibly TRBD1 (6 bases). Trimming took 4 bases from V and 4 from J, leaving 17 bases between them. Germline lookup yields CDR1 SGHKS and CDR2 YYEKEE (reference sequence). The CDR3 contains 15 residues. The CDR3 DNA is TGTGCCAGCAGCAGGGGACATACGGAAGTCACTGAAGCTTTCTTT. Its protein product is CASSRGHTEVTEAFF. Filled out from reference TRBV5-5 and TRBJ1-1, the complete variable domain reads DAGVTQSPTHLIKTRGQQVTLRCSPISGHKSVSWYQQVLGQGPQFIFQYYEKEERGRGNFPDRFSARQFPNYSSELNVNALLLGDSALYLCASSRGHTEVTEAFFGQGTRLTVV.

The chain uses TRBV20-1 and TRBJ1-1; 8 bases agree with TRBD1. The CDR3 length is 14 residues. Germline V CDR1 and CDR2: DFQATT, SNEGSKA (reference sequence). V was clipped by 5 bases and J by 3 bases; unmatched bases: 8. The CDR3 bases are TGCAGTGCTTCCAGGGGGCGGTTGGACACTGAAGCTTTCTTT. Translated: CSASRGRLDTEAFF.

This clonotype has ten or more counts. V gene TRBV4-1 combines with J gene TRBJ2-1; 7 positions match TRBD1. CDR1 is MGHRA and CDR2 is YSYEKL in the germline V gene. The CDR3 consists of 13 residues. The ends lost 5 bases at V and 4 bases at J; junction bases unmatched: 2. The CDR3 DNA is TGCGCCAGCAGCAAGGACAGGTACAATGAGCAGTTCTTC. It translates to CASSKDRYNEQFF.

This clonotype was recorded at least ten times. The J gene is TRBJ2-3, the V gene TRBV5-5, with 7 bases lining up with TRBD2. CDR3 length: 13 residues. CDR1 and CDR2 from the germline V gene are SGHKS and YYEKEE (reference sequence). Trimming at V came to 2 bases and at J to 8 bases, leaving 5 bases not matched to a gene. CDR3 amino acids: CASSFSWEGTQYF. The CDR3, as DNA: TGTGCCAGCAGCTTCTCTTGGGAGGGTACGCAGTATTTT.

The sample holds many counts of this clonotype. The chain couples TRBV30 to TRBJ2-3, with no clear D. The CDR3 length is 15 residues. The V gene's germline CDR1 is GTSNPN and CDR2 SVGIG (reference sequence). The V end lost 0 bases, the J end lost 2 bases, and 12 bases lay between the germline ends. CDR3 loop: CAWSVGSPLTDTQYF. CDR3 DNA sequence: TGTGCCTGGAGTGTAGGCAGCCCCCTCACAGATACGCAGTATTTT.

This clonotype showed up many times. CDR3 coding DNA: TGTGCCAGCAGTAATAGCGGGGAGCTGTTTTTT. Translating gives CASSNSGELFF. The V call is TRBV6-2 or TRBV6-3, the J call TRBJ2-2; D not resolved. The CDR3 length is 11 residues. Between the trimmed V and J ends, which lost 5 bases and 7 bases, there was a span of 5 bases. Per germline, CDR1 MNHEY and CDR2 SVGEGT.

This clonotype was detected a few times. The chain employs TRBV30 and TRBJ1-5; TRBD1 matches at 8 bases. Trimming at V came to 2 bases and at J to 3 bases, leaving 9 bases not matched to a gene. CDR3 size: 16 residues. CDR1 is GTSNPN and CDR2 is SVGIG in the germline V gene (reference sequence). The CDR3, as DNA: TGTGCCTGGAGTCCCCGCGGGACAGGCCTCAATCAGCCCCAGCATTTT. It encodes CAWSPRGTGLNQPQHF.

This clonotype came up many times. The chain recombines TRBV6-1 with TRBJ1-1; no reliable D call. Per germline, CDR1 MNHNS and CDR2 SASEGT. Trimming shortened V by 1 base and J by 3 bases, and 9 bases separated the two germline ends. This CDR3 has 14 residues. DNA for the CDR3: TGTGCCAGCAGTGAAGTCGGACGGGACACTGAAGCTTTCTTT. It codes for CASSEVGRDTEAFF.

This clonotype was seen at least ten times. CDR3 region: CASSLFRTLNTEAFF. CDR3 DNA sequence: TGCGCCAGCAGCTTGTTTAGGACCCTGAACACTGAAGCTTTCTTT. This chain connects TRBV5-1 to TRBJ1-1; D is undetermined. V was cut by 1 base and J by 0 bases, with 10 bases left in between. This CDR3 region has 15 residues. CDR1 and CDR2 from the germline V gene are SGHRS and YFSETQ. Variable domain in full (rest from reference TRBV5-1 and TRBJ1-1): KAGVTQTPRYLIKTRGQQVTLSCSPISGHRSVSWYQQTPGQGLQFLFEYFSETQRNKGNFPGRFSGRQFSNSRSEMNVSTLELGDSALYLCASSLFRTLNTEAFFGQGTRLTVV.

This clonotype was counted ten times or more. The chain uses TRBV3-1 and TRBJ2-6; no clear D. The V and J ends lost 4 bases and 2 bases respectively, with 15 bases between them. CDR3 size: 17 residues. The V gene's germline CDR1 is LGHDT and CDR2 YNNKEL (reference sequence). The CDR3 coding sequence is TGTGCCAGCAGCCCCAGCCCCATCCAGCCTGGGGCCAACGTCCTGACTTTC. This encodes CASSPSPIQPGANVLTF. Looking up the rest from reference TRBV3-1 and TRBJ2-6 gives the full variable domain: DTAVSQTPKYLVTQMGNDKSIKCEQNLGHDTMYWYKQDSKKFLKIMFSYNNKELIINETVPNRFSPKSPDKAHLNLHINSLELGDSAVYFCASSPSPIQPGANVLTFGAGSRLTVL.

Regarding this clonotype: This may be a read error: a much more frequent sequence differs by one nucleotide. This rearrangement joins TRBV7-2 to TRBJ2-3; D possibly uses TRBD1 or TRBD2 (5 bases each). Trimming pared 1 base from V and 6 bases from J, leaving 11 bases between. Germline V gene sequence: CDR1 SGHTA, CDR2 FQGNSA. This CDR3 has 14 residues. The CDR3 DNA is TGTGCCAGCAGCTTAGTGGGCAGGGAGGATACGCAGTATTTT. Protein: CASSLVGREDTQYF.

The chain combines TRBV4-2 with TRBJ1-5; possible D gene TRBD1, 5 bases. Trimming left V 7 bases short and J 4 bases short, with 11 bases between. The CDR3 has 13 amino acids. Per the germline V gene, CDR1 is LGHNA and CDR2 is YNFKEQ. CDR3 loop: CASKGQGNQPQHF. The CDR3 nucleotides are TGTGCCAGCAAGGGGCAGGGTAATCAGCCCCAGCATTTT.

Here the CDR3 DNA reads TGCGCCAGCAGCCCGGGCGTTGAGCAGTTCTTC. This translates into CASSPGVEQFF. The chain has TRBV5-1 and TRBJ2-1; D gene ambiguous. The germline V gene has CDR1 SGHRS and CDR2 YFSETQ. This CDR3 has 11 residues. Trimming shortened V by 4 bases and J by 9 bases, and 8 bases separated the two germline ends.